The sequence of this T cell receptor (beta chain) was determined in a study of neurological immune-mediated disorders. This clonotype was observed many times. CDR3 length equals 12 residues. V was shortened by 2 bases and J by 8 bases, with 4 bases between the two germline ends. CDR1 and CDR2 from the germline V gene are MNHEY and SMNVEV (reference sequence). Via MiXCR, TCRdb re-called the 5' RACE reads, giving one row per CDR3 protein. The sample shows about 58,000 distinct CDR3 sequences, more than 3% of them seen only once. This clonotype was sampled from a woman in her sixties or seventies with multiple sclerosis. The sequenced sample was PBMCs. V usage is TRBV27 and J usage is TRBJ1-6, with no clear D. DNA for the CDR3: TGTGCCAGCAGTTTAAGGGATTCACCCCTCCACTTT. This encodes CASSLRDSPLHF.